The next 12 T cell receptor beta chains were all read from a single sample in a study of blood T cell repertoires in COVID-19. Produced via immunoSEQ multiplex PCR; TCRdb's table is partial and in-frame only. The sample consists of 250,000 to 300,000 clones, 70% to 90% of them appearing once. Source material: peripheral blood. Receptors originate from a man aged 45-65 years with active or convalescent COVID-19.

The CDR3 region is CASSVRTSGGGSYNEQFF. CDR3 DNA sequence: TGTGCCAGCAGCGTAAGGACTAGCGGGGGTGGCTCCTACAATGAGCAGTTCTTC. This chain uses TRBV9 with TRBJ2-1; TRBD2 agrees at 13 bases. V lost 1 base, J lost 0 bases, and 4 bases stayed unmatched. The germline gives CDR1 SGDLS, CDR2 YYNGEE. The CDR3 has 18 residues.

In nucleotides, the CDR3 is TGTGCCAGCTCACCAGGGACAGGGTTGAACACTGAAGCTTTCTTT. It is translated as CASSPGTGLNTEAFF. V gene TRBV18 combines with J gene TRBJ1-1; 9 bases are a match to TRBD1. Germline V gene sequence: CDR1 KGHSH, CDR2 LQKENI. This CDR3 is 15 amino acids long. The ends lost 2 bases at V and 0 bases at J; junction bases unmatched: 1.

The rearrangement joins TRBV9 to TRBJ2-3; tentative D call: TRBD1 (5 bases). CDR1 is SGDLS and CDR2 is YYNGEE in the germline V gene. V gave up 1 base and J gave up 5 bases, with 11 bases separating them. This CDR3 is 14 amino acids long. The CDR3 DNA reads TGTGCCAGCAGCGTATTAGGGGCCATAGATACGCAGTATTTT. Its protein product is CASSVLGAIDTQYF.

This chain links TRBV9 with TRBJ2-3; possible D gene TRBD2, 5 bases. This CDR3 contains 13 residues. Germline CDR1 is SGDLS and CDR2 is YYNGEE. V was cut by 8 bases and J by 1 base, with 11 bases left in between. The CDR3 DNA follows: TGTGCCAGTAGTAAGCGGCGCACAGATACGCAGTATTTT. Translation: CASSKRRTDTQYF.

CDR3 nucleotide sequence: TGTGCCAGCAGCCCCCGATTAGCGGGGATTTACAATGAGCAGTTCTTC. This codes for CASSPRLAGIYNEQFF. This chain links TRBV7-8 with TRBJ2-1; 8 bases line up with TRBD2. V was pared by 5 bases and J by 4 bases, with 10 bases of the junction left unmatched. CDR3 length equals 16 residues. Looked up from germline, CDR1 is SGHVS and CDR2 is FQNEAQ.

This clone was found a few times. The same CDR3 arises from other DNA sequences in this sample as well. The chain uses TRBV19 and TRBJ2-7, with D tentatively TRBD1 (6 bases). V lost 5 bases and J 2 bases, leaving 10 bases between the germline ends. The CDR3 covers 13 residues. CDR1 and CDR2 (germline): LNHDA, SQIVND (reference sequence). The CDR3 coding sequence is TGTGCCAGTAGTTCCGGACAGACCTACGAGCAGTACTTC. This gives the protein CASSSGQTYEQYF.

The V gene is TRBV11-1, the J gene TRBJ1-6; the D gene is possibly TRBD1 (6 bases). Germline V lookup: CDR1 SGHAT, CDR2 FQDESV (reference sequence). V lost 6 bases and J lost 10, with 13 bases in between. This CDR3 comprises 13 residues. The CDR3 loop is CASSPTGNSPLHF. CDR3 sequence (DNA): TGTGCCAGCAGTCCAACAGGGAACTCACCCCTCCACTTT.

This clone was observed a few times. The chain recombines TRBV28 with TRBJ2-7, with 8 bases aligning to TRBD1. This CDR3 has 15 residues. Trimming cost V 7 bases and J 2 bases; bases outside gene matches: 10. Germline values: CDR1 MDHEN, CDR2 SYDVKM. The CDR3 region is CASISRGQVTYEQYF. Written as DNA, the CDR3 is TGTGCCAGCATAAGCAGGGGGCAAGTTACCTACGAGCAGTACTTC.

V is TRBV12-5 and J is TRBJ2-7; TRBD2 agrees at 9 bases. The CDR3 loop spans 13 amino acids. The germline V gene has CDR1 LGHNT and CDR2 FRNRAP. V shed 6 bases and J 4 bases; nucleotides not matched to a gene: 4. Here the CDR3 reads CASGSSGSYEQYF. The CDR3 DNA is TGTGCTAGTGGAAGTAGCGGGAGTTACGAGCAGTACTTC.

This sequence joins TRBV7-9 and TRBJ2-1; possibly TRBD2 for D (5 bases). The CDR3 runs 16 residues. Trimming took 3 bases from V and 0 from J, leaving 12 bases between them. CDR1 is SEHNR and CDR2 is FQNEAQ in the germline V gene (reference sequence). CDR3 coding DNA: TGTGCCAGCAGCTTTCGGACTGGGAGCTCCTACAATGAGCAGTTCTTC. Protein sequence: CASSFRTGSSYNEQFF.

J is TRBJ2-1 and V is TRBV24-1, with D unclear. The CDR3 extends over 11 amino acids. Trimming cost V 4 bases and J 7 bases, with 4 bases left between them. In germline, CDR1 is KGHDR, CDR2 SFDVKD. The chain's CDR3 is CATSDKNEQFF. The CDR3 DNA reads TGTGCCACCAGTGACAAAAATGAGCAGTTCTTC.

The chain links TRBV4-3 to TRBJ2-1, with D perhaps TRBD2 (5 bases). Deletions cut 4 bases from V and 5 bases from J, with 12 bases between. Germline CDR1 is LGHNA and CDR2 is YSLEER. The CDR3 sequence is 14 residues long. The CDR3: CASSLWTGDNEQFF. CDR3 bases: TGCGCCAGCAGCCTTTGGACTGGAGACAATGAGCAGTTCTTC.